These 24 T cell receptor beta chains were all obtained from the same sample, sequenced in a study of monozygotic twins with inflammatory bowel disease (dated by TCRdb to about 2019). The protocol used for the library was 5' RACE. These reads were obtained on an Illumina HiSeq 2500. Reprocessed by TCRdb, the reads give a single entry per CDR3 protein sequence, without DNA. The sample table gives a few hundred thousand distinct CDR3 sequences. The ten largest account for 5.6% of the sample. Sequencing was performed on blood. The source of these receptors is a human donor with ulcerative colitis or Crohn's disease, or a healthy co-twin of an affected twin (not recorded which).

This chain connects TRBV12-3 or TRBV12-4 to TRBJ1-2; with no DNA, the TCRdb D assignment of TRBD1 cannot be verified. The CDR3 totals 13 residues. This chain's CDR3 is CASRLGQGYGYTF.

This sequence joins TRBV12-3 or TRBV12-4 and TRBJ2-5; TCRdb's D call of TRBD1 is untestable without DNA. CDR3 length equals 11 residues. CDR3 in amino acids: CASRKEGAQYF.

V is TRBV28 and J is TRBJ2-7. The CDR3 covers 13 residues. CDR1 is MDHEN, CDR2 SYDVKM, per germline. CDR3 protein: CASFGLDGYEQYF.

The V call is TRBV12-3 or TRBV12-4, the J call TRBJ1-3; TCRdb outputs TRBD1, but without DNA this stays unchecked. The CDR3 runs to 14 residues. CDR3 loop: CASSFWTGGNTIYF.

CDR3 residues: CATHLPGAYEQYF. This chain connects TRBV18 to TRBJ2-7; TCRdb's D call, TRBD1, is unchecked because there is no DNA. Germline V gives CDR1 KGHSH, CDR2 LQKENI. The CDR3 is made up of 13 amino acids.

V usage is TRBV19 and J usage is TRBJ2-7; the TCRdb call, TRBD2, lacks DNA for checking. The CDR3 extends over 15 amino acids. Germline V gene sequence: CDR1 LNHDA, CDR2 SQIVND (reference sequence). The CDR3: CASSWDTRRGYEQYF.

The V and J genes are TRBV20-1 and TRBJ2-3; TCRdb proposes TRBD2, but this gene call is untestable without DNA. Germline V lookup: CDR1 DFQATT, CDR2 SNEGSKA (reference sequence). The CDR3 totals 15 residues. CDR3 protein: CSAKRLAGSTDTQYF.

The chain recombines TRBV5-4 with TRBJ2-7; TCRdb designates TRBD1, a call that cannot be tested without DNA. There are 16 residues in the CDR3. Germline CDR1 reads SGHNT; CDR2 reads YYREEE (reference sequence). CDR3 residues: CASSPFGGTASYEQYF.

The chain combines TRBV20-1 with TRBJ2-1; the TCRdb call, TRBD2, lacks DNA for checking. The V gene's germline CDR1 is DFQATT and CDR2 SNEGSKA (reference sequence). This CDR3 is 14 amino acids long. CDR3 region: CSAQLAGSFNEQFF.

V gene TRBV7-2 combines with J gene TRBJ2-3; as DNA is missing, the TRBD2 call by TCRdb cannot be tested. The CDR3 runs 22 residues. Per germline, CDR1 SGHTA and CDR2 FQGNSA. The chain's CDR3 is CASSLYYSTSGRGLFSTDTQYF.

The chain links TRBV5-5 to TRBJ2-1; TCRdb's D call of TRBD1 is untestable without DNA. Germline V gene data show CDR1 as SGHKS and CDR2 as YYEKEE (reference sequence). This CDR3 has 13 residues. CDR3: CASSPATGYEQFF.

The V call is TRBV29-1, the J call TRBJ2-3; TCRdb's D gene call, TRBD1, goes unchecked for lack of DNA. The germline V gene has CDR1 SQVTM and CDR2 ANQGSEA. CDR3 length: 15 amino acids. The CDR3 is CSVHAGTDGTDTQYF.

The chain employs TRBV5-6 and TRBJ2-7; the D call of TRBD1 rests on TCRdb alone, since no DNA is present to check it. Germline V gives CDR1 SGHDT, CDR2 YYEEEE. The CDR3 sequence is 16 residues long. CDR3 in amino acids: CASSLEGVRRSYEQYF. The full variable domain, in which reference TRBV5-6 and TRBJ2-7 provide the parts outside the CDR3, is DAGVTQSPTHLIKTRGQQVTLRCSPKSGHDTVSWYQQALGQGPQFIFQYYEEEERQRGNFPDRFSGHQFPNYSSELNVNALLLGDSALYLCASSLEGVRRSYEQYFGPGTRLTVT.

The gene calls are TRBV6-1 and TRBJ1-5; TCRdb selects TRBD1, and the lack of DNA leaves this call unchecked. CDR3 length: 14 residues. Germline V gives CDR1 MNHNS, CDR2 SASEGT. CDR3 residues: CASTSRGENQPQHF.

This rearrangement joins TRBV19 to TRBJ1-4; TCRdb picks TRBD1, but there is no DNA to check that call. The CDR3 is 13 amino acids. Germline V lookup: CDR1 LNHDA, CDR2 SQIVND (reference sequence). The CDR3 reads CASSGTPNEKLFF.

The chain links TRBV5-1 to TRBJ2-3; TCRdb's D call of TRBD1 is untestable without DNA. The CDR3 spans 16 residues. Per germline, CDR1 SGHRS and CDR2 YFSETQ. CDR3 protein: CASSLGGTGGTDTQYF.

The chain carries TRBV3-1 and TRBJ2-3; TCRdb's assignment of TRBD1 cannot be checked, as there is no DNA. CDR3 size: 15 residues. Germline CDR1 reads LGHDT; CDR2 reads YNNKEL (reference sequence). The CDR3: CASSQEGTHRGTQYF.

The rearrangement joins TRBV12-3 or TRBV12-4 to TRBJ2-3. The CDR3 runs to 12 residues. CDR3 protein: CASSFATDTQYF.

J is TRBJ2-1 and V is TRBV28; TCRdb returns TRBD2, unconfirmable since there is no DNA. The germline gives CDR1 MDHEN, CDR2 SYDVKM. The CDR3 loop spans 20 amino acids. The CDR3 region is CASSYLGAGGRTSSYNEQFF.

This chain joins TRBV6-1 and TRBJ1-6; the TCRdb call, TRBD1, lacks DNA for checking. From germline, CDR1 is MNHNS and CDR2 SASEGT. The CDR3 is made up of 17 amino acids. CDR3 protein: CASNPVGHGASRSPLHF.

The chain recombines TRBV12-3 or TRBV12-4 with TRBJ2-4; TCRdb's D call, TRBD1, is unchecked because there is no DNA. The CDR3 sequence is 13 residues long. CDR3 region: CASSLDGGNIQYF.

CDR3 in amino acids: CASSPGRSSYNEQFF. V and J are TRBV7-9 and TRBJ2-1. Germline CDR1 reads SEHNR; CDR2 reads FQNEAQ (reference sequence). The CDR3 covers 15 residues. Filled out from reference TRBV7-9 and TRBJ2-1, the complete variable domain reads DTGVSQNPRHKITKRGQNVTFRCDPISEHNRLYWYRQTLGQGPEFLTYFQNEAQLEKSRLLSDRFSAERPKGSFSTLEIQRTEQGDSAMYLCASSPGRSSYNEQFFGPGTRLTVL.

This chain connects TRBV7-8 to TRBJ1-3; the D call from TCRdb, TRBD1, cannot be confirmed without DNA. The CDR3 is 15 residues long. From germline, CDR1 is SGHVS and CDR2 FQNEAQ. The CDR3 sequence is CASSTGGPGGNTIYF.

V and J are TRBV20-1 and TRBJ2-5. This CDR3 spans 15 amino acids. The germline V gene encodes CDR1 DFQATT and CDR2 SNEGSKA (reference sequence). This chain's CDR3 is CSASPTSGRWGTQYF.